What follows describes a single TCR beta chain. No antigen is known for it. The data derive from a study of post-analysis software for immune sequencing data. On the study more broadly: Patients with relapsing-remitting, secondary progressive and progressive-relapsing multiple sclerosis courses were all represented. Overall study results and limits: Among roughly 5 TRBV segments more frequent in patients than controls were TRBV5-6, TRBV5-1 and TRBV20-1. Pronounced co-clustering by F measure was evident among identically batched samples.

cDNA libraries of TCR beta carried unique molecular identifiers. Once 1 to 10 million T cells were used, roughly 0.5 million cDNA molecules resulted. TCRdb re-called the PCR reads with MiXCR, one entry per CDR3 protein. Among roughly 600,000 distinct CDR3 sequences listed, 44% were seen once. Germline CDR1 reads SNHLY; CDR2 reads FYNNEI. There are 16 residues in the CDR3. V lost 8 bases to trimming and J lost 3 bases; unmatched junction nucleotides: 12. Sample: blood. The chain employs TRBV2 and TRBJ2-7; TRBD2 aligns across 11 bases. The TCR comes from a girl aged 5 to 17 with multiple sclerosis. CDR3 sequence (DNA): TGTGCCAGCCTCCACCAACCGGGACTAGCGGTCTACGAGCAGTACTTC. It translates to CASLHQPGLAVYEQYF.